This TCR beta chain was sequenced for a study of technical replicates of blood from several donors. CDR1 is KGHSH, CDR2 LQKENI, per germline. This CDR3 comprises 15 residues. Trimming cost V 3 bases and J 5 bases; bases outside gene matches: 9. The data were produced by immunoSEQ multiplex PCR, yet TCRdb's version contains in-frame clones alone and is incomplete. The sample includes under 90,000 clones, more than 95% of them seen just once. The clonotype originates from a human donor in good health. Sample: T cells isolated from PBMCs. The chain employs TRBV18 and TRBJ1-1; 7 bases line up with TRBD1. The DNA for the CDR3 is TGTGCCAGCTCACCTGAACAGGGGAGTGAGACTGAAGCTTTCTTT. Translating gives CASSPEQGSETEAFF.